Each of the 23 T cell receptor beta chains below was sequenced from the same sample in a study of human T cells and chemical hapten exposure. The time point here: healthy volunteer bleed at 2 weeks. Whole blood that had not been fractionated was the source of extracted total RNA. TCRdb passed the RACE reads through MiXCR, listing each CDR3 protein once. Altogether some 93,000 distinct CDR3 sequences are present, roughly 8% being singletons, with the ten largest covering 2.9%. The sequenced material came from whole blood. The receptor source for this set is a female donor in good health. Some clones in this sample may be carry-over from other donors' samples.

The chain employs TRBV5-1 and TRBJ2-5; 7 bases map to TRBD1. V lost 6 bases, J lost 1 base, and 6 bases stayed unmatched. Germline V gene data show CDR1 as SGHRS and CDR2 as YFSETQ. The CDR3 totals 14 residues. The CDR3 DNA follows: TGCGCCAGCAAAGACAGGGTGATCCAAGAGACCCAGTACTTC. Amino acid sequence: CASKDRVIQETQYF.

This clonotype was seen a few times. The chain is built from TRBV7-2 and TRBJ2-7; TRBD2 aligns across 9 bases. CDR3 length equals 14 residues. With 2 bases clipped from V and 8 bases from J, the junction kept 7 bases outside the gene matches. Germline CDR1 and CDR2: SGHTA and FQGNSA. This CDR3 is CASSLKPSGIKQYF. The CDR3 region has the DNA TGTGCCAGCAGCTTAAAACCTAGCGGGATCAAGCAGTACTTC.

The chain combines TRBV9 with TRBJ1-1; weak D call: TRBD1 (6 bases). The germline gives CDR1 SGDLS, CDR2 YYNGEE. This CDR3 has 14 amino acids. Trimming pared 4 bases from V and 0 bases from J, leaving 10 bases between. DNA for the CDR3: TGTGCCAGCAGCTCCCGGACAGTGAACACTGAAGCTTTCTTT. Its protein is CASSSRTVNTEAFF. Full variable domain (remainder filled in from reference TRBV9 and TRBJ1-1): DSGVTQTPKHLITATGQRVTLRCSPRSGDLSVYWYQQSLDQGLQFLIQYYNGEERAKGNILERFSAQQFPDLHSELNLSSLELGDSALYFCASSSRTVNTEAFFGQGTRLTVV.

This clonotype was counted at least ten times. This rearrangement joins TRBV4-1 to TRBJ2-1; 12 nucleotides match TRBD2. Germline CDR1 and CDR2: MGHRA and YSYEKL. This CDR3 is 16 amino acids long. Trimming cost V 0 bases and J 8 bases; bases outside gene matches: 5. CDR3: CASSQERLAGEYEQFF. The CDR3 region has the DNA TGCGCCAGCAGCCAAGAAAGACTAGCGGGAGAGTATGAGCAGTTCTTC.

This clonotype was detected a few times. The V call is TRBV23-1, the J call TRBJ2-2; D is perhaps TRBD1 (5 bases). TRBV23-1 is placed among ORFs of uncertain function. V was trimmed by 0 bases and J by 4 bases, leaving 24 bases between them. CDR3 length: 20 residues. In DNA, the CDR3 is TGCGCCAGCAGTCAATCCAGGGCACCAGGGCATCTCGGACCCACCGGGGAGCTGTTTTTT. This gives the protein CASSQSRAPGHLGPTGELFF.

The chain uses TRBV20-1 and TRBJ1-1; no firm D call. The CDR3 length is 12 residues. Deletions cut 3 bases from V and 3 bases from J, with 8 bases between. CDR1 and CDR2 (germline): DFQATT, SNEGSKA (reference sequence). CDR3 region: CSARGGDTEAFF. In DNA form, the CDR3 reads TGCAGTGCTAGGGGTGGAGACACTGAAGCTTTCTTT.

This clonotype was detected only a few times. V usage is TRBV6-1 and J usage is TRBJ2-7; no firm D call. The CDR3 covers 13 residues. V was pared by 3 bases and J by 3 bases, with 9 bases between. Per the germline V gene, CDR1 is MNHNS and CDR2 is SASEGT. Written as DNA, the CDR3 is TGTGCCAGCAGTGAGGAAAGGAACTACGAGCAGTACTTC. Translated: CASSEERNYEQYF.

The CDR3 bases are TGTGCCAGCAGTTTAAAGGCTGAGCAGTTCTTC. It translates to CASSLKAEQFF. J is TRBJ2-1 and V is TRBV12-3 or TRBV12-4; D not certain. V shed 2 bases and J shed 9 bases, with 5 bases lying between them. The CDR3 totals 11 residues.

The chain carries TRBV27 and TRBJ1-6; D remains ambiguous. V lost 5 bases and J 4 bases, leaving 3 bases between the germline ends. Germline CDR1 MNHEY, CDR2 SMNVEV (reference sequence). The CDR3 runs 12 residues. CDR3 amino acids: CASSQYNSPLHF. CDR3 coding DNA: TGTGCCAGCAGTCAGTATAATTCACCCCTCCACTTT.

This clonotype was picked up a small number of times. This chain uses TRBV5-1 with TRBJ2-2; TRBD2 might be the D (5 bases). The CDR3 extends over 17 amino acids. Per germline, CDR1 SGHRS and CDR2 YFSETQ. V shed 4 bases and J shed 0 bases, with 16 bases lying between them. The CDR3 sequence: CASSPGLSASNTGELFF. The CDR3, as DNA: TGCGCCAGCAGCCCCGGCCTTAGCGCCTCGAACACCGGGGAGCTGTTTTTT.

The chain has TRBV6-2 or TRBV6-3 and TRBJ2-3; D is perhaps TRBD2 (5 bases). V was cut by 8 bases and J by 0 bases, with 15 bases left in between. Germline assignment: CDR1 MNHEY and CDR2 SVGEGT. This CDR3 has 15 amino acids. The CDR3 protein is CASRSAGSSTDTQYF. The CDR3 nucleotides read TGTGCCAGCCGAAGTGCGGGCTCTAGCACAGATACGCAGTATTTT.

This clonotype was observed a few times. CDR3 sequence: CASSFGGGNTEAFF. The CDR3 nucleotides are TGTGCCAGCAGTTTCGGGGGCGGGAACACTGAAGCTTTCTTT. The rearrangement uses TRBV6-5 and TRBJ1-1; the D gene is possibly TRBD1 (6 bases). This CDR3 spans 14 amino acids. Between the trimmed V and J ends, which lost 4 bases and 1 base, there was a span of 10 bases. Germline assignment: CDR1 MNHEY and CDR2 SVGAGI.

The table lists this clonotype with many counts. The V call is TRBV12-3 or TRBV12-4, the J call TRBJ2-7; maybe TRBD1 (6 bases). The CDR3 contains 17 residues. The V end lost 6 bases, the J end lost 3 bases, and 24 bases lay between the germline ends. The CDR3 spells CASSHILGGKNYYEQYF. CDR3 sequence (DNA): TGTGCCAGCAGCCATATCCTAGGGGGTAAGAACTACTACGAGCAGTACTTC.

The chain uses TRBV2 and TRBJ2-3, with TRBD1 matching over 7 bases. After removal of 1 base from V and 8 bases from J, the junction contained 6 bases not matched to a gene. CDR1 is SNHLY, CDR2 FYNNEI, per germline. CDR3 size: 14 residues. The CDR3 reads CASSEGTGASTQYF. The CDR3 DNA reads TGTGCCAGCAGTGAAGGGACAGGAGCCAGTACGCAGTATTTT.

The J gene is TRBJ1-2, the V gene TRBV9; 10 nucleotides match TRBD1. V lost 0 bases and J lost 6; bases outside the gene matches: 5. Per germline, CDR1 SGDLS and CDR2 YYNGEE. The CDR3 totals 15 residues. CDR3 protein: CASSVDIGQGDGYTF. CDR3 DNA sequence: TGTGCCAGCAGCGTAGACATAGGACAGGGGGATGGCTACACCTTC.

This clonotype was seen ten or more times. V gene TRBV18 combines with J gene TRBJ1-1; 7 positions agree with TRBD1. Germline trimming cut 3 bases from V and 4 bases from J; bases unmatched to any gene: 5. Germline V gene lookup returns CDR1 KGHSH and CDR2 LQKENI. The length of the CDR3 is 14 residues. The CDR3 DNA reads as TGTGCCAGCTCACCGACAGGGATGGGCACTGAAGCTTTCTTT. Protein product: CASSPTGMGTEAFF.

This clonotype was observed a handful of times. The chain recombines TRBV20-1 with TRBJ2-2; no definite D call. The V and J ends lost 3 bases and 2 bases respectively, with 7 bases between them. CDR3 size: 13 residues. Germline lookup yields CDR1 DFQATT and CDR2 SNEGSKA (reference sequence). The CDR3 spells CSARKPNTGELFF. The CDR3 bases are TGCAGTGCTAGGAAGCCAAACACCGGGGAGCTGTTTTTT.

This chain joins TRBV29-1 and TRBJ2-7, with 14 bases fitting TRBD2. CDR1 SQVTM and CDR2 ANQGSEA come from the germline V gene. CDR3 length: 13 amino acids. The junction had 2 bases not matched to a gene; V was cut back by 6 bases and J by 4 bases. CDR3 DNA: TGCAGCGTCGGGACTAGCGGGAGTTACGAGCAGTACTTC. This codes for CSVGTSGSYEQYF.

This clonotype appeared many times. The genes are TRBV29-1 and TRBJ1-1; D might be TRBD1 (6 bases). Trimming cost V 6 bases and J 5 bases, with 16 bases left between them. The germline V gene has CDR1 SQVTM and CDR2 ANQGSEA. The CDR3 spans 13 residues. CDR3 DNA: TGCAGCGTGGAAAATGGGGGGCAAACTGAAGCTTTCTTT. Translated: CSVENGGQTEAFF.

The CDR3 here is CASSLKLAGGGETQYF. The CDR3 DNA reads as TGTGCCAGCAGCTTGAAACTAGCGGGAGGGGGTGAAACGCAGTATTTT. The chain couples TRBV5-6 to TRBJ2-3; 13 positions match TRBD2. V shed 1 base, J shed 9 bases, and the junction held 8 bases outside the gene matches. The germline CDR1 and CDR2 sequences are SGHDT and YYEEEE. CDR3 length equals 16 residues.

This clonotype was counted a few times. The chain combines TRBV9 with TRBJ1-5; D ambiguous. Trimming took off 4 bases at V and 2 bases at J, with 13 bases between the two ends. CDR1 and CDR2 (germline): SGDLS, YYNGEE. The CDR3 has 15 residues. The DNA of the CDR3 is TGTGCCAGCAGCTCTGGCACGGCGGGCAATCAGCCCCAGCATTTT. This sequence encodes CASSSGTAGNQPQHF. The complete variable domain, with remaining parts taken from reference TRBV9 and TRBJ1-5, reads DSGVTQTPKHLITATGQRVTLRCSPRSGDLSVYWYQQSLDQGLQFLIQYYNGEERAKGNILERFSAQQFPDLHSELNLSSLELGDSALYFCASSSGTAGNQPQHFGDGTRLSIL.

This clonotype was seen more than once but under ten times. This chain uses TRBV23-1 with TRBJ2-3; TRBD1 is a possible D gene (6 bases). TRBV23-1 belongs to the ORF category, with a function that is uncertain. The CDR3 covers 17 residues. With 0 bases removed from V and 0 bases from J, the gap between germline ends came to 13 bases. The CDR3: CASSQSVDRESTDTQYF. The CDR3 DNA sequence: TGCGCCAGCAGTCAATCGGTGGACAGAGAGAGCACAGATACGCAGTATTTT.

In its sample, this clonotype was seen a few times. The chain uses TRBV14 and TRBJ2-2, with D hard to call. The CDR3 sequence is 16 residues long. V was pared by 0 bases and J by 0 bases, with 8 bases between. Germline V gene data show CDR1 as SGHDN and CDR2 as FVKESK. CDR3 protein: CASSQDGRTNTGELFF. The CDR3 DNA follows: TGTGCCAGCAGCCAAGACGGCAGAACGAACACCGGGGAGCTGTTTTTT. Combining the CDR3 with reference TRBV14 and TRBJ2-2 gives the whole variable domain EAGVTQFPSHSVIEKGQTVTLRCDPISGHDNLYWYRRVMGKEIKFLLHFVKESKQDESGMPNNRFLAERTGGTYSTLKVQPAELEDSGVYFCASSQDGRTNTGELFFGEGSRLTVL.